Here is one TCR beta chain with its context. Its antigen is unknown. Recently defined diagnostic criteria for definite or probable disease were fulfilled by Susac syndrome patients. Purification of the CD8+ and CD4+ T cells relied on negative isolation, and TEMRA cells underwent FACS enrichment. CDR3 length: 15 residues. In germline, CDR1 is LGHDT, CDR2 YNNKEL (reference sequence). V was pared by 4 bases and J by 6 bases, with 3 bases of the junction left unmatched. The source of the sample is a study of CD8 T cells in Susac syndrome. Looking at the study overall: Patients with Susac syndrome were therapy-naive, on corticosteroids, or on intravenous immunoglobulin alone at the time that blood was drawn. Study-wide findings and caveats: The authors found no clonal expansion in Susac syndrome CD4+ T cell repertoires.

With random hexamers, reverse transcription was performed on about 0.5 to 1 ug of RNA. MiXCR, run by TCRdb on the immunoSEQ multiplex PCR reads, gives a single entry per CDR3 protein. This sample has 200,000 to 300,000 distinct CDR3 sequences, with 90% to 97% found just once. The chain is built from TRBV3-1 and TRBJ2-1, with 13 bases matching TRBD2. This TCR was recovered from a human donor with Susac syndrome. The sequencing sample was made of CD4+ T cells from PBMCs. In DNA, the CDR3 is TGTGCCAGCAGCCCAGGGACTAGCGGGACCAATGAGCAGTTCTTC. Protein: CASSPGTSGTNEQFF.